This T cell receptor beta chain originates from a study of post-analysis software for immune sequencing data. Study conclusions and caveats: Compared with controls, patients had more of 4 to 6 TRBV segments, including TRBV5-6, TRBV5-1 and TRBV20-1.

Prepared libraries of TCR beta cDNA carried unique molecular identifiers. MiXCR, run by TCRdb on the PCR reads, gives a single entry per CDR3 protein. The table lists 650,000 to 850,000 distinct CDR3 sequences, 53% of them singletons. V was clipped by 1 base and J by 5 bases; unmatched bases: 5. This CDR3 is 15 amino acids long. From germline, CDR1 is SGHVS and CDR2 FQNEAQ. Details on this clonotype: Its antigen is still unknown.

The sequence came from a girl between 5 and 17 years old with multiple sclerosis. The chain uses TRBV7-8 and TRBJ2-7; 10 bases are a match to TRBD2. The sequenced sample consisted of blood. The chain's CDR3 is CASSLVGTSADEQYF. DNA for the CDR3: TGTGCCAGCAGCTTAGTTGGGACTAGCGCCGACGAGCAGTACTTC.